This T cell receptor (beta chain) is from a study of T cells in tuberculosis. With regard to this clone: The antigen remains unidentified.

This CDR3 region has 16 residues. V was cut by 6 bases and J by 8 bases, with 25 bases left in between. Germline V lookup: CDR1 SNHLY, CDR2 FYNNEI. Sample time point: new active TB diagnosis, blood taken before or within 7 days of starting treatment. On average around 100,000 T cells per donor were immunosequenced. This table comes from immunoSEQ multiplex PCR, and its TCRdb copy is limited to in-frame clones, with some not included. The table has tens of thousands of clones, under 85% seen once; the top ten hold more than 13%. General study results and limits: A GMM-specific repertoire classifier reached about 90% accuracy, AUROC 0.90.

The receptor's source is an adult with tuberculosis. The chain couples TRBV2 to TRBJ1-2; the D gene is possibly TRBD1 (5 bases). The sequences come from PBMCs, collected at tuberculosis diagnosis. This chain's CDR3 is CASSASLPGDGGGYTF. The CDR3 DNA reads as TGTGCCAGCAGCGCCTCATTACCGGGGGACGGTGGAGGCTACACCTTC.